This passage covers 27 T cell receptor beta chains from one sample sequenced in a study of blood T cells in healthy people across ages. Primers used in a second PCR of about 6 to 11 cycles were a sample-barcoded 5' primer and a J-beta primer mix. TCRdb used MiXCR to reprocess the 5' RACE reads, holding one entry per CDR3 protein. The sample holds approximately 670,000 distinct CDR3 sequences, roughly two fifths seen once. Sequenced sample: blood. Receptor source: an elderly man in good health.

V and J are TRBV20-1 and TRBJ1-2; the match to TRBD1 covers 7 bases. The CDR3 loop spans 14 amino acids. Germline CDR1 is DFQATT and CDR2 is SNEGSKA (reference sequence). Trimming took 0 bases from V and 5 from J; bases not matched to a gene: 6. The CDR3 is CSARDQGVWYGYTF. DNA of the CDR3: TGCAGTGCTAGAGATCAGGGGGTCTGGTATGGCTACACCTTC.

J is TRBJ2-1 and V is TRBV4-2; 14 bases fit TRBD2. Looked up from germline, CDR1 is LGHNA and CDR2 is YNFKEQ. The V and J ends lost 5 bases and 2 bases, in that order; junction bases with no gene match: 5. The length of the CDR3 is 17 residues. The CDR3 coding sequence is TGTGCCAGCAGCAGGACTAGCGGGGGGAGCACCTACAATGAGCAGTTCTTC. As protein: CASSRTSGGSTYNEQFF.

This clonotype was seen a handful of times. CDR3 DNA sequence: TGCAGCGTTGAAGAACTGACAGGTCCTGCCAATGAGCAGTTCTTC. Protein sequence: CSVEELTGPANEQFF. The chain employs TRBV29-1 and TRBJ2-1, with TRBD1 as a possible D gene (6 bases). The CDR3 is 15 amino acids. The ends were cut back, 0 bases at V and 6 bases at J, with 15 bases in the middle. Germline V CDR1 and CDR2: SQVTM, ANQGSEA.

Only one count was recorded for this clonotype. The chain employs TRBV29-1 and TRBJ2-7; D perhaps matches TRBD1 (6 bases). CDR3 size: 15 residues. Between the trimmed V and J ends, which lost 0 bases and 0 bases, there was a span of 12 bases. Germline V gives CDR1 SQVTM, CDR2 ANQGSEA. The CDR3 DNA reads as TGCAGCGTTGAAGATCTTCAGGGGCACTCCTACGAGCAGTACTTC. This translates into CSVEDLQGHSYEQYF.

The V gene is TRBV9, the J gene TRBJ2-3; 7 bases fit TRBD2. In germline, CDR1 is SGDLS, CDR2 YYNGEE. The V segment lost 6 bases and the J segment 1 base; nucleotides outside the gene matches: 8. The CDR3 totals 15 residues. The CDR3 loop is CASNPRGVGTDTQYF. The CDR3 DNA follows: TGTGCCAGCAACCCCCGGGGGGTTGGCACAGATACGCAGTATTTT. Variable domain in full (rest from reference TRBV9 and TRBJ2-3): DSGVTQTPKHLITATGQRVTLRCSPRSGDLSVYWYQQSLDQGLQFLIQYYNGEERAKGNILERFSAQQFPDLHSELNLSSLELGDSALYFCASNPRGVGTDTQYFGPGTRLTVL.

The chain has TRBV6-2 or TRBV6-3 and TRBJ2-1, with 11 bases aligning to TRBD1. J was trimmed by 3 bases and V by 7 bases; bases with no gene match: 11. Germline values: CDR1 MNHEY, CDR2 SVGEGT. The CDR3 has 17 amino acids. CDR3 DNA: TGTGCCAGCAAGCCCGGGACAGGGGGAATCTTCTACAATGAGCAGTTCTTC. This sequence encodes CASKPGTGGIFYNEQFF.

At least ten counts were recorded for this clonotype. The V and J genes are TRBV5-1 and TRBJ2-1, with 10 bases identical to TRBD2. The germline gives CDR1 SGHRS, CDR2 YFSETQ. Trimming at V came to 3 bases and at J to 6 bases, leaving 15 bases not matched to a gene. This CDR3 has 18 amino acids. CDR3 protein: CASSSIDIRASGSNEQFF. Written as DNA, the CDR3 is TGCGCCAGCAGCTCGATCGATATAAGGGCTAGCGGGAGCAATGAGCAGTTCTTC.

A note on this clonotype: One junction end does not reproduce the germline sequence, and a read error may be involved. The V and J genes are TRBV11-2 and TRBJ2-7, with D possibly TRBD1 on 5 matching bases. This CDR3 region has 13 residues. The germline CDR1 and CDR2 sequences are SGHAT and FQNNGV. CDR3 sequence: CAGSSWGTYEQYF. In DNA, the CDR3 is TGTGCCGGCAGCTCCTGGGGCACCTACGAGCAGTACTTC.

V is TRBV5-1 and J is TRBJ2-1; 9 bases agree with TRBD2. Trimming took 2 bases from V and 8 from J; bases not matched to a gene: 11. The CDR3 runs to 16 residues. Germline V lookup: CDR1 SGHRS, CDR2 YFSETQ. The CDR3 bases are TGCGCCAGCAGCTTTTTGGGCGGGGGGGCCAGTCATGAGCAGTTCTTC. It translates to CASSFLGGGASHEQFF.

The chain couples TRBV29-1 to TRBJ1-2; 9 nucleotides agree with TRBD1. The CDR3 covers 14 residues. Germline trimming cut 5 bases from V and 4 bases from J; bases unmatched to any gene: 8. Germline loops: CDR1 SQVTM, CDR2 ANQGSEA. The CDR3 DNA sequence: TGCAGCGTTTTGGGGACAGGGCCATTCTATGGCTACACCTTC. It yields the protein CSVLGTGPFYGYTF.

The V gene is TRBV4-3, the J gene TRBJ2-5, with D uncertain. The CDR3 has 15 residues. V shed 2 bases and J shed 5 bases, with 15 bases lying between them. Germline CDR1 is LGHNA and CDR2 is YSLEER. CDR3: CASSQSLGSHETQYF. The DNA for the CDR3 is TGCGCCAGCAGCCAATCTCTAGGCAGCCACGAGACCCAGTACTTC.

V is TRBV3-1 and J is TRBJ2-6, with D maybe TRBD1 (6 bases). Deletions cut 3 bases from V and 0 bases from J, with 21 bases between. This CDR3 contains 20 residues. CDR1 LGHDT and CDR2 YNNKEL come from the germline V gene (reference sequence). CDR3 loop: CASSHRRMGQIISGANVLTF. Here the CDR3 DNA reads TGTGCCAGCAGCCACCGACGAATGGGACAAATAATCTCTGGGGCCAACGTCCTGACTTTC. The entire variable domain, with the rest obtained from reference TRBV3-1 and TRBJ2-6, is as follows: DTAVSQTPKYLVTQMGNDKSIKCEQNLGHDTMYWYKQDSKKFLKIMFSYNNKELIINETVPNRFSPKSPDKAHLNLHINSLELGDSAVYFCASSHRRMGQIISGANVLTFGAGSRLTVL.

This clonotype was picked up many times. The chain combines TRBV20-1 with TRBJ1-2; maybe TRBD1 (5 bases). V was shortened by 2 bases and J by 2 bases, with 12 bases between the two germline ends. The CDR3 has 14 amino acids. Germline loops: CDR1 DFQATT, CDR2 SNEGSKA (reference sequence). CDR3: CSARKDTGNYGYTF. The CDR3 DNA reads TGCAGTGCTAGAAAGGACACGGGAAACTATGGCTACACCTTC.

This sequence joins TRBV4-3 and TRBJ2-1; TRBD1 might be the D (5 bases). The V and J ends lost 1 base and 0 bases respectively, with 10 bases between them. This CDR3 is built from 16 residues. Germline CDR1 is LGHNA and CDR2 is YSLEER. The CDR3, as DNA: TGCGCCAGCAGCCAAGTATTAGACAGCTCCTACAATGAGCAGTTCTTC. Residues: CASSQVLDSSYNEQFF.

As concerns this clonotype: One base away lies a much larger clone, so this may be a sequencing read error. The chain joins TRBV28 to TRBJ2-7; D unresolved. The V gene's germline CDR1 is MDHEN and CDR2 SYDVKM. Deletions cut 10 bases from V and 7 bases from J, with 23 bases between. This CDR3 is 14 amino acids long. CDR3 loop: CATVVRPIFREQYF. DNA for the CDR3: TGTGCCACCGTTGTGAGGCCCATTTTCAGGGAGCAGTACTTC. The variable domain in full, with the rest retrieved from reference TRBV28 and TRBJ2-7, is DVKVTQSSRYLVKRTGEKVFLECVQDMDHENMFWYRQDPGLGLRLIYFSYDVKMKEKGDIPEGYSVSREKKERFSLILESASTNQTSMYLCATVVRPIFREQYFGPGTRLTVT.

The chain uses TRBV6-6 and TRBJ2-3; 11 bases map to TRBD1. V gave up 6 bases and J gave up 1 base; unmatched junction bases: 9. The CDR3 length is 17 residues. The germline CDR1 and CDR2 sequences are MNHNY and SVGAGI (reference sequence). CDR3 in DNA: TGTGCCAGCAGCCCCGGGACAGGGGGATCTGGCACAGATACGCAGTATTTT. This encodes CASSPGTGGSGTDTQYF.

The chain links TRBV28 to TRBJ1-2, with D possibly matching TRBD1 (6 bases). The germline V and J ends were trimmed by 6 bases and 4 bases, with 21 bases remaining between them. Germline V gives CDR1 MDHEN, CDR2 SYDVKM. The CDR3 totals 16 residues. The CDR3 sequence is CASRVGWTSRGYGYTF. The CDR3 coding sequence is TGTGCCAGCAGAGTTGGGTGGACATCCAGGGGCTATGGCTACACCTTC.

This chain links TRBV6-6 with TRBJ1-4; the D gene is possibly TRBD1 (5 bases). Per germline, CDR1 MNHNY and CDR2 SVGAGI (reference sequence). Deletions cut 5 bases from V and 7 bases from J, with 14 bases between. This CDR3 has 14 residues. The CDR3 DNA follows: TGTGCCAGCAGTAACCGGGACGGATCTGAAAAACTGTTTTTT. This sequence encodes CASSNRDGSEKLFF.

This clonotype has a handful of counts. CDR3 loop: CASRQAGDNTDTQYF. The CDR3, as DNA: TGCGCCAGCAGACAAGCGGGAGACAACACAGATACGCAGTATTTT. The chain is built from TRBV5-1 and TRBJ2-3; 8 nucleotides align to TRBD2. The V segment lost 5 bases and the J segment 2 bases; nucleotides outside the gene matches: 7. CDR3 length: 15 residues. Germline CDR1 SGHRS, CDR2 YFSETQ. The full variable domain, completed using reference TRBV5-1 and TRBJ2-3, is KAGVTQTPRYLIKTRGQQVTLSCSPISGHRSVSWYQQTPGQGLQFLFEYFSETQRNKGNFPGRFSGRQFSNSRSEMNVSTLELGDSALYLCASRQAGDNTDTQYFGPGTRLTVL.

The chain couples TRBV29-1 to TRBJ2-7; D unresolved. The V and J ends lost 4 bases and 0 bases respectively, with 10 bases between them. The CDR3 covers 13 residues. CDR1 and CDR2 from the germline V gene are SQVTM and ANQGSEA. The CDR3 protein is CSVAASLSYEQYF. The DNA of the CDR3 is TGCAGCGTTGCAGCAAGCCTCTCCTACGAGCAGTACTTC.

As regards this clonotype: The junction shows a germline mismatch at one end, possibly a read error. The chain recombines TRBV7-6 with TRBJ2-3; TRBD2 agrees at 9 bases. There are 18 residues in the CDR3. CDR1 and CDR2 (germline): SGHVS, FNYEAQ. CDR3 DNA sequence: TGTGCCAGCAGCTTAGGACCAGCGGGGGGAGGGCACACAGATGCGCAGTATTTT. It is translated as CASSLGPAGGGHTDAQYF.

The chain carries TRBV19 and TRBJ2-2; 8 nucleotides align to TRBD2. V trimming: 10 bases; J trimming: 2 bases; junction bases outside the gene matches: 9. This CDR3 has 15 residues. The V gene's germline CDR1 is LNHDA and CDR2 SQIVND (reference sequence). CDR3 bases: TGTGCCACCAGGGGTCGGACTAGCAACACCGGGGAGCTGTTTTTT. It translates to CATRGRTSNTGELFF.

This clonotype was counted a few times. The rearrangement joins TRBV5-1 to TRBJ2-7, with 9 bases lining up with TRBD2. Germline V lookup: CDR1 SGHRS, CDR2 YFSETQ. The trim removed 4 bases at V and 6 bases at J, leaving 14 bases unmatched. The CDR3 is made up of 16 amino acids. This CDR3 is CASSRGLADLEREQYF. As DNA, the CDR3 is TGCGCCAGCAGCCGGGGACTAGCCGACTTAGAACGCGAGCAGTACTTC.

This clonotype was found a few times. V and J are TRBV6-2 or TRBV6-3 and TRBJ2-1, with a weak D call TRBD2 (6 bases). The CDR3 contains 15 residues. CDR1 MNHEY and CDR2 SVGEGT come from the germline V gene. Trimming stripped 7 bases from V and 0 bases from J, with 13 bases between. In DNA, the CDR3 is TGTGCCAGCATCGTAGGTAGCGGCTCCTACAATGAGCAGTTCTTC. Amino acids: CASIVGSGSYNEQFF.

On this clonotype: A read error may produce the germline difference seen at one junction end. J is TRBJ2-3 and V is TRBV7-2; 10 bases fit TRBD2. Germline-derived CDR1 and CDR2 are SGHTA and FQGNSA. The CDR3 extends over 16 amino acids. CDR3 amino acids: CAGSPSSGRVADTQYF. CDR3 sequence (DNA): TGTGCCGGCAGCCCATCAAGCGGGAGGGTGGCAGATACGCAGTATTTT. Filled out from reference TRBV7-2 and TRBJ2-3, the complete variable domain reads GAGVSQSPSNKVTEKGKDVELRCDPISGHTALYWYRQSLGQGLEFLIYFQGNSAPDKSGLPSDRFSAERTGGSVSTLTIQRTQQEDSAVYLCAGSPSSGRVADTQYFGPGTRLTVL.

V and J are TRBV7-3 and TRBJ2-7; 10 bases are shared with TRBD2. Germline CDR1 reads SGHTA; CDR2 reads FQGTGA. CDR3 length: 16 residues. J was trimmed by 3 bases and V by 5 bases; bases with no gene match: 10. This chain's CDR3 is CASSPQAGLADYEQYF. CDR3 DNA sequence: TGTGCCAGCAGCCCCCAAGCCGGACTAGCGGACTACGAGCAGTACTTC. Variable domain in full (rest from reference TRBV7-3 and TRBJ2-7): GAGVSQTPSNKVTEKGKYVELRCDPISGHTALYWYRQSLGQGPEFLIYFQGTGAADDSGLPNDRFFAVRPEGSVSTLKIQRTERGDSAVYLCASSPQAGLADYEQYFGPGTRLTVT.

The chain employs TRBV7-2 and TRBJ2-1, with D perhaps TRBD2 (5 bases). Trimming took 4 bases from V and 10 from J, leaving 14 bases between them. CDR3 length: 13 amino acids. In germline, CDR1 is SGHTA, CDR2 FQGNSA. Here the CDR3 DNA reads TGTGCCAGCAGCTCAAGGTTAGCGTGGGAGCAGTTCTTC. As protein: CASSSRLAWEQFF.